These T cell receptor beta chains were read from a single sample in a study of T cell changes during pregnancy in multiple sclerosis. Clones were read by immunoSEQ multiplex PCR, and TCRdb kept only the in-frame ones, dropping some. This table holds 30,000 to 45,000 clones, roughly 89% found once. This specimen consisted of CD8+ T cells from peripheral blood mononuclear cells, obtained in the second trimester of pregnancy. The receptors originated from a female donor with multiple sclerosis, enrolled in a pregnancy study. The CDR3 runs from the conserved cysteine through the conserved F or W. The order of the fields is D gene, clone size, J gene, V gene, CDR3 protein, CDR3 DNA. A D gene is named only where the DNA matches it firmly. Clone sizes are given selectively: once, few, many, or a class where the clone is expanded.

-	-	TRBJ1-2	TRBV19	CASSIVLSYGYTF	TGTGCCAGTAGTATTGTCTTATCCTATGGCTACACCTTC
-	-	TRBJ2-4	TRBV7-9	CASSLGAESKNIQYF	TGTGCCAGCAGCTTAGGCGCCGAATCCAAAAACATTCAGTACTTC
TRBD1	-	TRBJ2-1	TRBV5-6	CASSLSDRVSSVAYNEQFF	TGTGCCAGCAGCTTGTCGGACAGGGTTTCTAGTGTGGCCTACAATGAGCAGTTCTTC
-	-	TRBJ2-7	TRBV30	CAYNPDLSYEQYF	TGTGCCTACAACCCTGACTTATCCTACGAGCAGTACTTC
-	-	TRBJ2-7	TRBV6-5	CASFTTGPAYEQYF	TGTGCCAGCTTTACGACTGGCCCCGCATACGAGCAGTACTTC
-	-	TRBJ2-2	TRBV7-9	CATSTGANTGELFF	TGTGCCACTTCGACAGGAGCGAACACCGGGGAGCTGTTTTTT
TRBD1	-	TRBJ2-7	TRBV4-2	CASSQETAGTGIYEQYF	TGTGCCAGCAGCCAAGAGACCGCCGGGACAGGGATCTACGAGCAGTACTTC
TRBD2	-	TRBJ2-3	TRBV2	CANSGTSGPERTDTQYF	TGTGCCAACTCCGGGACTAGCGGCCCCGAGCGCACAGATACGCAGTATTTT
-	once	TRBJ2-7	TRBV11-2	CASSDLAGLGYEQYF	TGTGCCAGCAGCGACCTGGCCGGACTCGGTTACGAGCAGTACTTC
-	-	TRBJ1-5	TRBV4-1	CASSQDGDRRDSNQPQHF	TGCGCCAGCAGCCAAGATGGCGATCGCAGGGATAGCAATCAGCCCCAGCATTTT
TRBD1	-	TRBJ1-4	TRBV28	CASNKGQADEKLFF	TGTGCCAGCAATAAGGGACAGGCTGATGAAAAACTGTTTTTT
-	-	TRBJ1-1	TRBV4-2	CASSQETDMNTEAFF	TGTGCCAGCAGCCAAGAGACGGACATGAACACTGAAGCTTTCTTT